Listed here are 19 T cell receptor beta chains from one sample, sequenced in a study of HIV-infected patients and healthy controls. No cell fractionation was done, so the repertoire covers all unsorted peripheral blood T cells. Reverse transcription used 450 to 550 ng RNA and constant-region primers for alpha and beta. Using multiplexing indices, alpha and beta chain libraries were generated apart by chain-specific third strand synthesis. TCRdb re-derived calls from the 5' RACE reads in MiXCR, one entry per CDR3 protein. The table lists under 25,000 distinct CDR3 sequences, approximately 9.6% of them singletons, with approximately 2.5% in the top ten. The sequenced material came from blood. These TCRs come from an adult in good health.

The rearrangement links TRBV10-3 to TRBJ2-7; 8 bases are a match to TRBD1. The CDR3 sequence is 12 residues long. Germline CDR1 is ENHRY and CDR2 is SYGVKD. Trimming removed 5 bases from V and 8 bases from J; junction bases left unmatched: 5. As DNA, the CDR3 is TGTGCCATCAGTATGGACAGGGAAAAGCAGTACTTC. Encoded protein: CAISMDREKQYF.

The V and J genes are TRBV6-2 or TRBV6-3 and TRBJ2-5; perhaps TRBD1 as D (5 bases). Germline CDR1 reads MNHEY; CDR2 reads SVGEGT. V shed 0 bases and J shed 5 bases, with 10 bases lying between them. The CDR3 totals 14 residues. As DNA, the CDR3 is TGTGCCAGCAGTTACTCGAGCAGGGCGGAGACCCAGTACTTC. It translates to CASSYSSRAETQYF.

This clonotype rates as medium-sized (0.01 to 0.1%). The CDR3 DNA reads as TGTGCCACCGGACTAGCGGGAAACAATGAGCAGTTCTTC. This sequence encodes CATGLAGNNEQFF. The rearrangement joins TRBV14 to TRBJ2-1; 12 bases align to TRBD2. This CDR3 region has 13 residues. Trimming removed 10 bases from V and 5 bases from J; junction bases left unmatched: 3. Germline loops: CDR1 SGHDN, CDR2 FVKESK.

This clonotype is labeled medium-sized. The gene calls are TRBV3-1 and TRBJ2-3; TRBD2 matches at 11 bases. V was pared by 5 bases and J by 5 bases, with 6 bases of the junction left unmatched. The CDR3 covers 15 residues. Germline V lookup: CDR1 LGHDT, CDR2 YNNKEL (reference sequence). CDR3 in amino acids: CASSYSGGAVDTQYF. CDR3 nucleotide sequence: TGTGCCAGCAGCTATAGCGGGGGGGCCGTAGATACGCAGTATTTT.

This clonotype was seen many times. This chain joins TRBV5-6 and TRBJ2-3, with TRBD1 as a possible D gene (6 bases). This CDR3 comprises 17 residues. V was pared by 1 base and J by 2 bases, with 17 bases between. Germline V CDR1 and CDR2: SGHDT, YYEEEE. CDR3 coding DNA: TGTGCCAGCAGCTTGTCACCCGGGACACCTTACACAGATACGCAGTATTTT. It codes for CASSLSPGTPYTDTQYF.

Ten or more counts support this clonotype. The chain has TRBV19 and TRBJ1-5; D unresolved. The CDR3 spans 12 residues. The V gene lost 5 bases and the J gene lost 11 bases, with 13 bases spanning the gap. Per germline, CDR1 LNHDA and CDR2 SQIVND (reference sequence). Written as DNA, the CDR3 is TGTGCCAGTAGTTTCGACCGCTTTTCCCAGCATTTT. It specifies CASSFDRFSQHF.

By sample fraction, this clonotype is medium-sized (0.01 to 0.1%). The J gene is TRBJ2-3, the V gene TRBV20-1; D is unclear. The CDR3 length is 11 residues. CDR1 is DFQATT and CDR2 is SNEGSKA in the germline V gene (reference sequence). Trimming shortened V by 6 bases and J by 4 bases, and 8 bases separated the two germline ends. In nucleotides, the CDR3 is TGCAGTGCAGGGTGGGCAGATACGCAGTATTTT. This codes for CSAGWADTQYF.

Ten or more counts support this clonotype. This chain connects TRBV2 to TRBJ1-5, with unresolved D. Germline-derived CDR1 and CDR2 are SNHLY and FYNNEI. This CDR3 has 14 amino acids. Between the trimmed V and J ends, which lost 2 bases and 0 bases, there was a span of 5 bases. The CDR3 loop reads CASSESSSNQPQHF. The CDR3 region has the DNA TGTGCCAGCAGTGAATCCAGTAGCAATCAGCCCCAGCATTTT. Using reference TRBV2 and TRBJ1-5 for the parts outside the CDR3, the full variable domain is EPEVTQTPSHQVTQMGQEVILRCVPISNHLYFYWYRQILGQKVEFLVSFYNNEISEKSEIFDDQFSVERPDGSNFTLKIRSTKLEDSAMYFCASSESSSNQPQHFGDGTRLSIL.

This clonotype is classed as medium-sized. This rearrangement joins TRBV20-1 to TRBJ1-1; D possibly corresponds to TRBD1 (5 bases). Germline V gene lookup returns CDR1 DFQATT and CDR2 SNEGSKA (reference sequence). This CDR3 comprises 14 residues. The V gene lost 6 bases and the J gene lost 11 bases, with 25 bases spanning the gap. CDR3: CSARLPGSRKGAFF. The CDR3 nucleotides are TGCAGTGCAAGGTTACCGGGATCCCGGAAGGGGGCTTTCTTT.

This clonotype is labeled medium-sized (0.01 to 0.1%). The chain uses TRBV6-4 and TRBJ2-3; TRBD2 matches 9 bases. Trimming cost V 6 bases and J 3 bases; bases outside gene matches: 7. CDR1 MRHNA and CDR2 SNTAGT come from the germline V gene. This CDR3 has 15 residues. The chain's CDR3 is CASSYAGGETDTQYF. The CDR3 DNA reads TGTGCCAGCAGCTATGCGGGGGGGGAGACAGATACGCAGTATTTT.

This clonotype showed up many times. The CDR3 is CASSLLLNTGELFF. CDR3 in DNA: TGCGCCAGCAGCTTACTACTCAACACCGGGGAGCTGTTTTTT. This sequence joins TRBV5-1 and TRBJ2-2; D is uncertain. V was cut by 2 bases and J by 2 bases, with 7 bases left in between. CDR1 and CDR2 (germline): SGHRS, YFSETQ. CDR3 size: 14 residues.

This clonotype occurred many times. The chain combines TRBV29-1 with TRBJ1-5; 9 bases are a match to TRBD1. CDR1 is SQVTM, CDR2 ANQGSEA, per germline. The CDR3 length is 14 residues. Trimming at V came to 5 bases and at J to 2 bases, leaving 4 bases not matched to a gene. In nucleotides, the CDR3 is TGCAGCGTTTGGACAGGGGAAGGCAATCAGCCCCAGCATTTT. It yields the protein CSVWTGEGNQPQHF.

This clonotype was seen at least ten times. The CDR3 nucleotides read TGTGCCGGGGACAGGGTAGGTGCCGAGCAGTACTTC. Translating it yields CAGDRVGAEQYF. This chain uses TRBV30 with TRBJ2-7, with 9 bases that match TRBD1. The germline V gene has CDR1 GTSNPN and CDR2 SVGIG (reference sequence). The V gene end was trimmed by 8 bases and the J gene end by 6 bases; junction bases not matched to a gene: 8. The length of the CDR3 is 12 residues.

This clonotype occurred many times. This sequence joins TRBV28 and TRBJ2-7, with D tentatively TRBD1 or TRBD2 (5 bases each). Germline values: CDR1 MDHEN, CDR2 SYDVKM. Trimming shortened V by 6 bases and J by 4 bases, and 19 bases separated the two germline ends. This CDR3 region has 15 residues. CDR3 DNA sequence: TGTGCCAGCAGCCTAAGCCGGGACGGCCCTTACGAGCAGTACTTC. The encoded protein is CASSLSRDGPYEQYF.

V gene TRBV7-8 combines with J gene TRBJ2-1; D gene ambiguous. The CDR3 extends over 15 amino acids. CDR1 SGHVS and CDR2 FQNEAQ come from the germline V gene. With 2 bases removed from V and 6 bases from J, the gap between germline ends came to 14 bases. The CDR3 coding sequence is TGTGCCAGCAGCTTATTTAGCCAACTCGGCAATGAGCAGTTCTTC. Protein product: CASSLFSQLGNEQFF.

This clonotype was recorded many times. The chain is built from TRBV4-1 and TRBJ2-1, with 7 bases lining up with TRBD2. The CDR3 totals 16 residues. V lost 1 base to trimming and J lost 1 base; unmatched junction nucleotides: 4. CDR1 MGHRA and CDR2 YSYEKL come from the germline V gene. The CDR3 nucleotides are TGCGCCAGCAGCCAAGGCAGCGGGGTATCCTACAATGAGCAGTTCTTC. As protein: CASSQGSGVSYNEQFF.

In this sample, this clonotype turned up many times. This sequence joins TRBV27 and TRBJ2-1; D is possibly TRBD2 (5 bases). V was clipped by 3 bases and J by 4 bases, with 10 bases between them. Germline loops: CDR1 MNHEY, CDR2 SMNVEV (reference sequence). The CDR3 runs 14 residues. The CDR3 loop reads CASSLASRYNEQFF. The DNA for the CDR3 is TGTGCCAGCAGTTTGGCTAGCAGATACAATGAGCAGTTCTTC.

The chain has TRBV6-2 or TRBV6-3 and TRBJ2-7, with 7 nucleotides matching TRBD2. The CDR3 runs 16 residues. Unmatched junction bases numbered 14, after V lost 6 bases and J lost 3 bases. Germline V gene sequence: CDR1 MNHEY, CDR2 SVGEGT. The CDR3 protein is CASSLLLGLTVYEQYF. CDR3 sequence (DNA): TGTGCCAGCAGCCTGCTCTTGGGACTAACCGTCTACGAGCAGTACTTC.

The V call is TRBV19, the J call TRBJ1-1; D remains unclear. The CDR3 loop spans 14 amino acids. Trimming took off 5 bases at V and 1 base at J, with 11 bases between the two ends. Germline CDR1 and CDR2: LNHDA and SQIVND (reference sequence). The CDR3: CASSPAPQNTEAFF. The CDR3 DNA follows: TGTGCCAGTAGTCCTGCTCCGCAGAACACTGAAGCTTTCTTT.